This paragraph reports one TCR beta chain. The antigen is undetermined. The sample is drawn from a study of T-cell memory formation after mild COVID-19. Broader study findings: A second wave of clones peaked on day 37, and their SARS-CoV-2 specificity went unconfirmed.

This CDR3 has 14 residues. The V gene end was trimmed by 6 bases and the J gene end by 10 bases; junction bases not matched to a gene: 8. TCRdb itself ran the 5' RACE reads through MiXCR, one entry per CDR3 protein. Seen here are about 110,000 distinct CDR3 sequences, 15% to 20% observed once, and the top ten hold approximately 5.1%. The chain employs TRBV12-3 or TRBV12-4 and TRBJ1-4; TRBD1 matches 10 bases. The receptor's source is a man aged 18 to 35 who had mild COVID-19 (a few samples of this study predate the infection). Cell type and time point are not known. The sequencing sample was made of PBMCs or a T cell subset sorted from them (not recorded which). The CDR3 sequence: CASRPTGGSGKLFF. CDR3 nucleotide sequence: TGTGCCAGCAGGCCGACAGGGGGCTCCGGAAAACTGTTTTTT.